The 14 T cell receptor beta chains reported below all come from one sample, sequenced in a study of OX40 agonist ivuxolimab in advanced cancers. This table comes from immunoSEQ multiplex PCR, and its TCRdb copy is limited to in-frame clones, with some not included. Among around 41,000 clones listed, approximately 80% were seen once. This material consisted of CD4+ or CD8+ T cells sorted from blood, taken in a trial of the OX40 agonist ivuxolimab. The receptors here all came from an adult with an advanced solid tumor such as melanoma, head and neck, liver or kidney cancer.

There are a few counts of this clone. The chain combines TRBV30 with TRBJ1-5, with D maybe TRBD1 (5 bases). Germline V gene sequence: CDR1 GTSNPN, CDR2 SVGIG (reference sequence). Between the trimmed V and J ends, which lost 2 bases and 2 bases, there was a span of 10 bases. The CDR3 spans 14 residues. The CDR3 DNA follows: TGTGCCTGGAGTCGGGGCCCGGGCAATCAGCCCCAGCATTTT. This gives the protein CAWSRGPGNQPQHF.

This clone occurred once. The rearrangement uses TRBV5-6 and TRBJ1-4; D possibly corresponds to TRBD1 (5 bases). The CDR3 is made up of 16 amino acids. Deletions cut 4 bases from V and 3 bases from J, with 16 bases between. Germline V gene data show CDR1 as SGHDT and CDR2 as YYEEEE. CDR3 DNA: TGTGCCAGCAGCCATTTTCTTGAGGGACCTAATGAAAAACTGTTTTTT. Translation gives CASSHFLEGPNEKLFF. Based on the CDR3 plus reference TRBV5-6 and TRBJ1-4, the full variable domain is DAGVTQSPTHLIKTRGQQVTLRCSPKSGHDTVSWYQQALGQGPQFIFQYYEEEERQRGNFPDRFSGHQFPNYSSELNVNALLLGDSALYLCASSHFLEGPNEKLFFGSGTQLSVL.

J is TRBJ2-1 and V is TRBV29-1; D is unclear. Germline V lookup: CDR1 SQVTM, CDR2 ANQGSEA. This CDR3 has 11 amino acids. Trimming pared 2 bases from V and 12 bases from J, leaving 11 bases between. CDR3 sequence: CSVEYRLGQFF. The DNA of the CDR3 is TGCAGCGTTGAATATAGGTTAGGGCAGTTCTTC.

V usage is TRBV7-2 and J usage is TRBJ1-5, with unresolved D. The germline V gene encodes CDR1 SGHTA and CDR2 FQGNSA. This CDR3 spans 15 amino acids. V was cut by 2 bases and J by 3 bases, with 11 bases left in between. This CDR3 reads CASSLTPFPNQPQHF. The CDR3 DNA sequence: TGTGCCAGCAGCTTAACACCTTTCCCCAATCAGCCCCAGCATTTT.

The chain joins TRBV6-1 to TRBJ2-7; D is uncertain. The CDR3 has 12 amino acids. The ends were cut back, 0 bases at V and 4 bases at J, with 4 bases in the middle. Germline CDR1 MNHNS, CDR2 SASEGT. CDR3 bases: TGTGCCAGCAGTGAAGCCAGATACGAGCAGTACTTC. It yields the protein CASSEARYEQYF.

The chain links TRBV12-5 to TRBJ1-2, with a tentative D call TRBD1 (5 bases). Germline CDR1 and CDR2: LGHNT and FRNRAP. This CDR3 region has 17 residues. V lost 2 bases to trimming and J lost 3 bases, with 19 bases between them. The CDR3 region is CASGLIVHRNGYYGYTF. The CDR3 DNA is TGTGCTAGTGGTTTGATTGTACACAGGAACGGGTACTATGGCTACACCTTC.

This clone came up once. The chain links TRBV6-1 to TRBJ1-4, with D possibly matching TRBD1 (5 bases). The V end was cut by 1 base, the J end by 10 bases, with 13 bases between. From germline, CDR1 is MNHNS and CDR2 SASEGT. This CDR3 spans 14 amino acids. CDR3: CASSEEGAAGKLFF. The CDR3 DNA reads TGTGCCAGCAGTGAAGAAGGGGCAGCCGGAAAACTGTTTTTT.

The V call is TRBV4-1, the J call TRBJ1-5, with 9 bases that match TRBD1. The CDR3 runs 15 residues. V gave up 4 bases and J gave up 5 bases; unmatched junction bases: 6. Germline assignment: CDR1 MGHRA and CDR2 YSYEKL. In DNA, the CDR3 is TGCGCCAGCAGCCTGGACAGGGGTACGGATCAGCCCCAGCATTTT. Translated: CASSLDRGTDQPQHF.

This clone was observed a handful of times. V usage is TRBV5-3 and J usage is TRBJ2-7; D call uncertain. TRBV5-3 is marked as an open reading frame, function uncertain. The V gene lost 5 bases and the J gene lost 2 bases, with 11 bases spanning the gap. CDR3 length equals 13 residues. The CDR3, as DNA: TGTGCCAGAAGAATGTGGCTAGCCTACGAGCAGTACTTC. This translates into CARRMWLAYEQYF.

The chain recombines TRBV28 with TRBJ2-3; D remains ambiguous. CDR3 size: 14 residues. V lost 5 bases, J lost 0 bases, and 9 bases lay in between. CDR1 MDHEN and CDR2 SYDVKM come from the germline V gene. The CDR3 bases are TGTGCCAGCAGTAACGAGGATAGCACAGATACGCAGTATTTT. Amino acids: CASSNEDSTDTQYF.

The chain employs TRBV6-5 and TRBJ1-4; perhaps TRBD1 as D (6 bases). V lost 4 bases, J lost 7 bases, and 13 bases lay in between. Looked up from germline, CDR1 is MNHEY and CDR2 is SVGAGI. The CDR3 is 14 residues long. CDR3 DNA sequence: TGTGCCAGCAGTTGGGGGCGCCGGGGTGAAAAACTGTTTTTT. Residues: CASSWGRRGEKLFF.

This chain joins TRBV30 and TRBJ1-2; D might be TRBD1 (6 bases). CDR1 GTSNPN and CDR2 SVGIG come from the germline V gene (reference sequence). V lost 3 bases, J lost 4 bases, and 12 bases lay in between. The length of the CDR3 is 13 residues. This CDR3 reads CAWRSTGSYGYTF. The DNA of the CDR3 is TGTGCCTGGAGGTCGACAGGTAGCTATGGCTACACCTTC. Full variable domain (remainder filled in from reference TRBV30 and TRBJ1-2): SQTIHQWPATLVQPVGSPLSLECTVEGTSNPNLYWYRQAAGRGLQLLFYSVGIGQISSEVPQNLSASRPQDRQFILSSKKLLLSDSGFYLCAWRSTGSYGYTFGSGTRLTVV.

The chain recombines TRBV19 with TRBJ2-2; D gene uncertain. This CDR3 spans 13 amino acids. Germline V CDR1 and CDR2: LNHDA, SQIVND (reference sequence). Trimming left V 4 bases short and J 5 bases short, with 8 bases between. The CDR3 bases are TGTGCCAGTAGTACGACTCGTACCGGGGAGCTGTTTTTT. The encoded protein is CASSTTRTGELFF.

The CDR3 reads CASSRQVTDTQYF. The CDR3, as DNA: TGTGCCAGTAGTAGACAGGTCACAGATACGCAGTATTTT. The chain carries TRBV19 and TRBJ2-3, with a possible D match to TRBD1 (6 bases). V was cut by 4 bases and J by 2 bases, with 7 bases left in between. Germline CDR1 is LNHDA and CDR2 is SQIVND (reference sequence). This CDR3 is 13 amino acids long.